The T cell receptor (beta chain) described here comes from a study of T-cell reconstitution after alpha-beta-depleted transplantation in children. The TCRbeta library incorporated unique molecular identifiers. TCRdb ran MiXCR on the PCR reads and lists one entry per CDR3 protein. Here the sample spans 250,000 to 300,000 distinct CDR3 sequences, approximately 9.6% being singletons. The V gene's germline CDR1 is KGHSH and CDR2 LQKENI. The CDR3 sequence is 15 residues long. The germline V and J ends were trimmed by 5 bases and 4 bases, with 15 bases remaining between them. Sequences were derived from PBMCs from the stem cell graft donor, sampled from the stem cell graft. This sequence joins TRBV18 and TRBJ2-1; no clear D. The TCR comes from a human donor who donated a stem cell graft to a child with SCID. DNA for the CDR3: TGTGCCAGCTCAACCGGGTCAGGAGTGTACAATGAGCAGTTCTTC. This translates into CASSTGSGVYNEQFF.